A selection of T cell receptor beta chains follows, all from one sample in a study of neurological immune-mediated disorders. MiXCR, run by TCRdb on the 5' RACE reads, gives a single entry per CDR3 protein. The sample lists around 60,000 distinct CDR3 sequences; approximately 11% were seen once. Specimen: PBMCs. The receptors were gathered from a male donor with HTLV-1-associated myelopathy (HAM/TSP). The CDR3 runs from the conserved cysteine through the conserved F or W. Each record gives: J gene, D gene, V gene, CDR3 length, clone size, CDR3 protein, CDR3 DNA. D genes are given only for firm matches. Size tells how often a clone was seen (once, few, many) or the class of an expanded clone, and some rows leave it out.

J: TRBJ1-3
D: .
V: TRBV6-5
length: 16
size: many
CDR3: CASSSPRRGTGNTIYF
DNA: TGTGCCAGCAGCTCCCCCAGGAGGGGTACTGGAAACACCATATATTTT

J: TRBJ2-7
D: .
V: TRBV12-3/TRBV12-4
length: 13
size: many
CDR3: CASSLTGYYEQYF
DNA: TGTGCCAGCAGTTTAACCGGCTACTACGAGCAGTACTTC

J: TRBJ1-1
D: .
V: TRBV5-5
length: 12
size: .
CDR3: CASSSGDTEAFF
DNA: TGTGCCAGCAGCTCCGGGGACACTGAAGCTTTCTTT

J: TRBJ2-4
D: .
V: TRBV29-1
length: 18
size: many
CDR3: CSVVVMSGGSVAKNIQYF
DNA: TGCAGCGTTGTGGTAATGAGTGGTGGCTCAGTAGCCAAAAACATTCAGTACTTC

J: TRBJ1-5
D: .
V: TRBV11-2
length: 18
size: many
CDR3: CASSPHYPGGRGNQPQHF
DNA: TGTGCCAGCAGCCCACACTACCCGGGGGGTAGGGGCAATCAGCCCCAGCATTTT

J: TRBJ2-3
D: TRBD1
V: TRBV5-5
length: 15
size: many
CDR3: CASSWDRGDTDTQYF
DNA: TGTGCCAGCAGCTGGGACAGGGGAGACACAGATACGCAGTATTTT

J: TRBJ1-3
D: .
V: TRBV5-1
length: 14
size: many
CDR3: CASSLSLSGNTIYF
DNA: TGCGCCAGCAGCTTGTCTCTCTCTGGAAACACCATATATTTT

J: TRBJ2-5
D: .
V: TRBV5-6
length: 14
size: many
CDR3: CASSLAGHGETQYF
DNA: TGTGCCAGCAGCTTGGCCGGTCACGGAGAGACCCAGTACTTC

J: TRBJ2-7
D: .
V: TRBV6-5
length: 13
size: many
CDR3: CASGAGSSYEQYF
DNA: TGTGCCAGCGGTGCGGGGAGCTCCTACGAGCAGTACTTC

J: TRBJ2-3
D: TRBD2
V: TRBV14
length: 15
size: many
CDR3: CASSQPGLGTDTQYF
DNA: TGTGCCAGCAGCCAGCCGGGACTAGGGACAGATACGCAGTATTTT

J: TRBJ1-4
D: .
V: TRBV5-1
length: 13
size: many
CDR3: CASSSGTGEKLFF
DNA: TGCGCCAGCAGCTCCGGGACTGGGGAAAAACTGTTTTTT

J: TRBJ1-6
D: .
V: TRBV20-1
length: 17
size: many
CDR3: CSARLSMRSSYNSPLHF
DNA: TGCAGTGCCAGGTTATCAATGAGGAGCTCCTATAATTCACCCCTCCACTTT

J: TRBJ1-4
D: TRBD1
V: TRBV3-1
length: 15
size: many
CDR3: CASSLTGTGDEKLFF
DNA: TGTGCCAGCAGCCTGACCGGGACAGGGGATGAAAAACTGTTTTTT

J: TRBJ2-7
D: TRBD1
V: TRBV5-1
length: 13
size: many
CDR3: CASSLSGQVEQYF
DNA: TGCGCCAGCAGCTTGTCGGGACAGGTGGAGCAGTACTTC

J: TRBJ1-1
D: .
V: TRBV5-1
length: 14
size: many
CDR3: CASSTQGGDTEAFF
DNA: TGCGCCAGCAGCACCCAGGGTGGGGACACTGAAGCTTTCTTT

J: TRBJ1-1
D: .
V: TRBV6-5
length: 16
size: many
CDR3: CASSYSPLVRNTEAFF
DNA: TGTGCCAGCAGTTACTCCCCACTCGTCAGGAACACTGAAGCTTTCTTT

J: TRBJ2-1
D: TRBD2
V: TRBV18
length: 15
size: many
CDR3: CASSELAGELNEQFF
DNA: TGTGCCAGCTCAGAGCTAGCGGGGGAGCTCAATGAGCAGTTCTTC

J: TRBJ2-7
D: TRBD1
V: TRBV5-1
length: 16
size: many
CDR3: CASSLAGTGISYEQYF
DNA: TGCGCCAGCAGCTTGGCCGGGACAGGGATTTCCTACGAGCAGTACTTC